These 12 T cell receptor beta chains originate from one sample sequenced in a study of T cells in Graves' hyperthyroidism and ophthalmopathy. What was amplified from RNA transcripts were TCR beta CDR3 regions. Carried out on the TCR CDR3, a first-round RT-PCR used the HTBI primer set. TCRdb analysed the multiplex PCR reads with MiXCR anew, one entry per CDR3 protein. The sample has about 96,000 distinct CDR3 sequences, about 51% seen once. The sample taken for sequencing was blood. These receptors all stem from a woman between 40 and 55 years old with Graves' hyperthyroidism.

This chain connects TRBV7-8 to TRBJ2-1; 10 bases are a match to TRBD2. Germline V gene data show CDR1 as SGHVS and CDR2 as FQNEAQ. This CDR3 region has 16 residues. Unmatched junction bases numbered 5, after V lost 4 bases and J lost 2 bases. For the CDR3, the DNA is TGTGCCAGCAGCTCTCTAGCGGGAGTTACCTACAATGAGCAGTTCTTC. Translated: CASSSLAGVTYNEQFF. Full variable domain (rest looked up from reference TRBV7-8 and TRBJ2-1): GAGVSQSPRYKVAKRGQDVALRCDPISGHVSLFWYQQALGQGPEFLTYFQNEAQLDKSGLPSDRFFAERPEGSVSTLKIQRTQQEDSAVYLCASSSLAGVTYNEQFFGPGTRLTVL.

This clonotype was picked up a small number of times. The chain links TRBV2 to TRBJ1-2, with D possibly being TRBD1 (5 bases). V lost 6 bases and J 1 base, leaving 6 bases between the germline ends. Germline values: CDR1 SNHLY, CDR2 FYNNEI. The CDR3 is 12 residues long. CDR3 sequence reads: CASRDSNYGYTF. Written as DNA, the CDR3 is TGTGCCAGCAGAGACAGTAACTATGGCTACACCTTC.

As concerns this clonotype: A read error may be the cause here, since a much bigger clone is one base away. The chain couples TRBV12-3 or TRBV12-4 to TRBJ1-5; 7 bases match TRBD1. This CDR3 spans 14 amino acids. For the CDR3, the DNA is TGTGCCAGCAGTGAACAGGGGAGCAATCAGCTCCAGCATTTT. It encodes CASSEQGSNQLQHF.

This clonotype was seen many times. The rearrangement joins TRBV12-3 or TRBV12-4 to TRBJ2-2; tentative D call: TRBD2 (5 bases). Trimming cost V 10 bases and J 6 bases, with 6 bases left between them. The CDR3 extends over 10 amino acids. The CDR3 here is CATGAGELFF. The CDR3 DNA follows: TGTGCCACCGGGGCCGGGGAGCTGTTTTTT.

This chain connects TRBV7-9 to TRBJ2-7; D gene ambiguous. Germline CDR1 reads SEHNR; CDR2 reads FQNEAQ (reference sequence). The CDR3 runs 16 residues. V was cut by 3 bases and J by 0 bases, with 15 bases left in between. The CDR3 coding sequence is TGTGCCAGCAGCTTGTTTGTCGGAAACCCCTCCTACGAGCAGTACTTC. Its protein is CASSLFVGNPSYEQYF.

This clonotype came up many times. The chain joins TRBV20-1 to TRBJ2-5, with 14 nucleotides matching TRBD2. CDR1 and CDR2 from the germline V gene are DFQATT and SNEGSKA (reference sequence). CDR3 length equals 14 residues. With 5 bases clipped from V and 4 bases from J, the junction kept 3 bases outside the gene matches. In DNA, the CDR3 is TGCAGTGCTCCGGGACTAGCGGGAGTAGAGACCCAGTACTTC. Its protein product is CSAPGLAGVETQYF.

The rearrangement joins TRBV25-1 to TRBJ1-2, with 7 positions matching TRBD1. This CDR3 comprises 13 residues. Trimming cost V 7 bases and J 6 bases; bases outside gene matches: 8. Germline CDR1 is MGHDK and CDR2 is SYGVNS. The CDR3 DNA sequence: TGTGCCAGCAAAGACAGGGTGTTCAATGGCTACACCTTC. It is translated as CASKDRVFNGYTF.

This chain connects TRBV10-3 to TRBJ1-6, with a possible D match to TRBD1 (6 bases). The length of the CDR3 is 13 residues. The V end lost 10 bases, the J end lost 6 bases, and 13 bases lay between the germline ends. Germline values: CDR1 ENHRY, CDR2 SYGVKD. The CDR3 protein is CASRQATNSPLHF. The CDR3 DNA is TGTGCCAGTAGACAGGCGACTAATTCACCCCTCCACTTT.

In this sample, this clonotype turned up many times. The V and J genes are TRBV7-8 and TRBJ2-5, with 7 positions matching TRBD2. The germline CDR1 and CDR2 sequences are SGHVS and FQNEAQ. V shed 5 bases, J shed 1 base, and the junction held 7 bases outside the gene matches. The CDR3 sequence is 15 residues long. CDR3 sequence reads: CASSRSGNPQETQYF. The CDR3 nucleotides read TGTGCCAGCAGCCGAAGCGGGAACCCCCAAGAGACCCAGTACTTC.

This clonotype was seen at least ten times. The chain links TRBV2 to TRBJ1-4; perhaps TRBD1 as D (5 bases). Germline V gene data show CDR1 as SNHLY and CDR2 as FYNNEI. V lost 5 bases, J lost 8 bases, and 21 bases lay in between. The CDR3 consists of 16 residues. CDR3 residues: CASSYDLGVPGEKLFF. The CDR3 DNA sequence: TGTGCCAGCAGTTATGACTTGGGGGTTCCAGGCGAAAAACTGTTTTTT.

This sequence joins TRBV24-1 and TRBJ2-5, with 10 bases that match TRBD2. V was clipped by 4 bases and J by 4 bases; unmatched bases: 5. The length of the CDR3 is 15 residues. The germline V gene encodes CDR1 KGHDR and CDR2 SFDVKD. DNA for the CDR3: TGTGCCACCAGTGACTCGAGCGGGAGGGGAGAGACCCAGTACTTC. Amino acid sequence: CATSDSSGRGETQYF.

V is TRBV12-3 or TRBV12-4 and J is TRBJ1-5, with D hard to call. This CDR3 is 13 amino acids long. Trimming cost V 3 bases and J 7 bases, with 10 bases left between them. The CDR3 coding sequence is TGTGCCAGCAGTTTCGCCCTGGGGCAGCCCCAGCATTTT. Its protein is CASSFALGQPQHF.